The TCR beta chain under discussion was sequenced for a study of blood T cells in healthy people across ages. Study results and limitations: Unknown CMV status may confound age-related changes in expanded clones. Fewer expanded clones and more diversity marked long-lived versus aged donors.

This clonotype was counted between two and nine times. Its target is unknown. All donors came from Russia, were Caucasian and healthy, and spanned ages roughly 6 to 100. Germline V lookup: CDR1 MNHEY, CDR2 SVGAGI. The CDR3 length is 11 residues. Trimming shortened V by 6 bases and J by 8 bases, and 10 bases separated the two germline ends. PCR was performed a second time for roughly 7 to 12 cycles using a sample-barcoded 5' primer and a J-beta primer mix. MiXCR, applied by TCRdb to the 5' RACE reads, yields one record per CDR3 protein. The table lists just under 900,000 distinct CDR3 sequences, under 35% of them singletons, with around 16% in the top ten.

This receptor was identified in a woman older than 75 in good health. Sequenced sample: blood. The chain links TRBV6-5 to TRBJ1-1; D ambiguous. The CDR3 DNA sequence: TGTGCCAGCAGCAACCGGCGGGAAGCTTTCTTT. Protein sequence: CASSNRREAFF.